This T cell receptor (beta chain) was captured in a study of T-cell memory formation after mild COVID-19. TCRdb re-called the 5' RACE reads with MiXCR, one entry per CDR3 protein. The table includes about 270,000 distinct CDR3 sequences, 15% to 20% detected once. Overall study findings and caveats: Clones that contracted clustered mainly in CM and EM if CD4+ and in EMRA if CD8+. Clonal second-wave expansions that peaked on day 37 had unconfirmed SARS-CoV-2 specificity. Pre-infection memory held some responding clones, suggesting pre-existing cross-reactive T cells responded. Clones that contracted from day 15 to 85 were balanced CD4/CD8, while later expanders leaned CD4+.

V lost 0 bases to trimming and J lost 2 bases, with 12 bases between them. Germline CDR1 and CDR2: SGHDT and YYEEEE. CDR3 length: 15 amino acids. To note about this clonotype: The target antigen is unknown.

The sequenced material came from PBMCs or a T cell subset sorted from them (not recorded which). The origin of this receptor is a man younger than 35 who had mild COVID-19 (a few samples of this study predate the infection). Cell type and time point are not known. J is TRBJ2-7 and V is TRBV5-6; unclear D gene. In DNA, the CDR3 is TGTGCCAGCAGCTTGGTACCCGCCGGAGCCTACGAGCAGTACTTC. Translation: CASSLVPAGAYEQYF. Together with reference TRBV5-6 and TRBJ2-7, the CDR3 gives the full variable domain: DAGVTQSPTHLIKTRGQQVTLRCSPKSGHDTVSWYQQALGQGPQFIFQYYEEEERQRGNFPDRFSGHQFPNYSSELNVNALLLGDSALYLCASSLVPAGAYEQYFGPGTRLTVT.